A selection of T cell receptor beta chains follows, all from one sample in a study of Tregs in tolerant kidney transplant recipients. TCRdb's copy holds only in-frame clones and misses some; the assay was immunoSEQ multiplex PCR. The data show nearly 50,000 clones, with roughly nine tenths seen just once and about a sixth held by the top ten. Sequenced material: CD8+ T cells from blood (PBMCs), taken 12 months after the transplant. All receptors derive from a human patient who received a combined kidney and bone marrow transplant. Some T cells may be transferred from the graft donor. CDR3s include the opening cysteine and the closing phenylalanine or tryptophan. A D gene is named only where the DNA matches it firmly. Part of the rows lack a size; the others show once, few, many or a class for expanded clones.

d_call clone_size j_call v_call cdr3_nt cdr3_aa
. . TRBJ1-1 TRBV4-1 TGCGCCAGCAGCCAAGGGTACAGTCAGAACACTGAAGCTTTCTTT CASSQGYSQNTEAFF
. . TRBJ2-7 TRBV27 TGTGCCAGCAGTTATCCCCAGGCCTCCTACGAGCAGTACTTC CASSYPQASYEQYF
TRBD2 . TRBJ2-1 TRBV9 TGTGCCAGCAGCCCCGGACCGGGACTAGCTGGCGAGCAGTTCTTC CASSPGPGLAGEQFF
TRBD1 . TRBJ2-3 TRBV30 TGTGCCTGGACATTGGACAGGGGAAAGGTTGATACGCAGTATTTT CAWTLDRGKVDTQYF
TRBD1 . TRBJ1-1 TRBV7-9 TGTGCCAGCAGCTTTCGACAGGGGTATGAAGCTTTCTTT CASSFRQGYEAFF
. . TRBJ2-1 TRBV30 TGTGCCTGGGAGGGTGGGGCCTACAATGAGCAGTTCTTC CAWEGGAYNEQFF
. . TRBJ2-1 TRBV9 TGTGCCAGCAGAGGACACTACAATGAGCAGTTCTTC CASRGHYNEQFF
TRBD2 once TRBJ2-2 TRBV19 TGTGCCAGTACCCACAGCGGGGGAACCGGGGAGCTGTTTTTT CASTHSGGTGELFF
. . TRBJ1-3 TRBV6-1 TGTGCCAGCAGTGACCTTCTGCAGGGGAGTGGAAACACCATATATTTT CASSDLLQGSGNTIYF
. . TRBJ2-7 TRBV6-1 TGTGCCAGCAGTGAAGGGGGGGAATCCTACGAGCAGTACTTC CASSEGGESYEQYF
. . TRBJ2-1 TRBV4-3 TGCGCCAGCAGCCAAGAAATCCCGGGGAATGAGCAGTTCTTC CASSQEIPGNEQFF
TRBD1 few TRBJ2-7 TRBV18 TGTGCCAGCTCTCAGGACAGGGTGTACGAGCAGTACTTC CASSQDRVYEQYF
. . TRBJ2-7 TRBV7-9 TGTGCCAGCAGCTCAGCTACCGGGATTATTTCCTACGAGCAGTACTTC CASSSATGIISYEQYF
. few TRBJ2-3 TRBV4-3 TGCGCCAGCAGCCAAGATTATGCGGGGAGCACAGATACGCAGTATTTT CASSQDYAGSTDTQYF
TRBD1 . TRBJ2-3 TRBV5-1 TGCGCCAGCACCGAAGATCAGGACAGGGTCACAGATACGCAGTATTTT CASTEDQDRVTDTQYF
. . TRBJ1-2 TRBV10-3 TGTGCCATCCCGACGGGAGGGGACAAACCCTCTAACTATGGCTACACCTTC CAIPTGGDKPSNYGYTF
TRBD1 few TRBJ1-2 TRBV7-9 TGTGCCAGCAGCTTATACGAACTGGGACAGCTTGGCTACACCTTC CASSLYELGQLGYTF
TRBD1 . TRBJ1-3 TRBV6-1 TGTGCCAGCAGTGGAAGGGACAGCCGCTCTGGAAACACCATATATTTT CASSGRDSRSGNTIYF
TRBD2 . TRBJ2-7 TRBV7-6 TGTGCCAGCAGCTCCCTAGGAGGGCTAGCGGAAGACGAGCAGTACTTC CASSSLGGLAEDEQYF
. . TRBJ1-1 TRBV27 TGTGCCTCCAAGCGGGGGGGGAACACTGAAGCTTTCTTT CASKRGGNTEAFF